These 5 T cell receptor beta chains were all obtained from the same sample, sequenced in a study of T cell repertoires in cytomegalovirus infection. Using its own MiXCR run on the reads, TCRdb lists one record per CDR3 protein. The sample has some 160,000 distinct CDR3 sequences; 17% are singletons. The sequenced material came from CD8+ T cells from PBMCs. The receptors were sampled from a human donor in good health (CMV status not recorded). Some clones in this sample may be carry-over from other donors' samples.

The chain couples TRBV5-1 to TRBJ2-6, with 7 bases aligning to TRBD2. The V gene's germline CDR1 is SGHRS and CDR2 YFSETQ. This CDR3 spans 18 amino acids. V dropped 1 base and J dropped 0; count of bases not matched to a gene: 7. Written as DNA, the CDR3 is TGCGCCAGCAGCTTGATGGGGGGGACCGGCTCTGGGGCCAACGTCCTGACTTTC. Its protein product is CASSLMGGTGSGANVLTF. The full variable domain, with the rest looked up from reference TRBV5-1 and TRBJ2-6, is KAGVTQTPRYLIKTRGQQVTLSCSPISGHRSVSWYQQTPGQGLQFLFEYFSETQRNKGNFPGRFSGRQFSNSRSEMNVSTLELGDSALYLCASSLMGGTGSGANVLTFGAGSRLTVL.

Concerning this clonotype: An end of the junction does not agree with germline; a read error may underlie this. This rearrangement joins TRBV29-1 to TRBJ2-2, with 8 bases aligning to TRBD1. Germline V gene sequence: CDR1 SQVTM, CDR2 ANQGSEA. CDR3 length equals 12 residues. The DNA for the CDR3 is TGTGACAGGGGTGAGGACACCGGGGAGCTGTTTTTT. Its protein is CDRGEDTGELFF.

The sample holds a few counts of this clonotype. The rearrangement links TRBV19 to TRBJ2-5; 13 bases are shared with TRBD2. V lost 5 bases and J lost 3; bases outside the gene matches: 9. The CDR3 sequence is 17 residues long. The germline V gene encodes CDR1 LNHDA and CDR2 SQIVND (reference sequence). The CDR3 coding sequence is TGTGCCAGTAGTCCCTGGACTAGCGGGAGCTCTAAAGAGACCCAGTACTTC. Translation gives CASSPWTSGSSKETQYF.

The V and J genes are TRBV14 and TRBJ2-7; D is possibly TRBD2 (6 bases). V was cut by 4 bases and J by 6 bases, with 7 bases left in between. Germline assignment: CDR1 SGHDN and CDR2 FVKESK. The CDR3 covers 11 residues. The CDR3 sequence: CASSRRGEQYF. CDR3 sequence (DNA): TGTGCCAGCAGCCGGAGGGGCGAGCAGTACTTC.

J is TRBJ2-1 and V is TRBV7-3, with 9 nucleotides matching TRBD2. This CDR3 spans 16 amino acids. Per the germline V gene, CDR1 is SGHTA and CDR2 is FQGTGA. V was pared by 1 base and J by 7 bases, with 8 bases of the junction left unmatched. DNA of the CDR3: TGTGCCAGCAGCTTAAGCTCTAGCGGGACAGTAAATGAGCAGTTCTTC. Its protein product is CASSLSSSGTVNEQFF.